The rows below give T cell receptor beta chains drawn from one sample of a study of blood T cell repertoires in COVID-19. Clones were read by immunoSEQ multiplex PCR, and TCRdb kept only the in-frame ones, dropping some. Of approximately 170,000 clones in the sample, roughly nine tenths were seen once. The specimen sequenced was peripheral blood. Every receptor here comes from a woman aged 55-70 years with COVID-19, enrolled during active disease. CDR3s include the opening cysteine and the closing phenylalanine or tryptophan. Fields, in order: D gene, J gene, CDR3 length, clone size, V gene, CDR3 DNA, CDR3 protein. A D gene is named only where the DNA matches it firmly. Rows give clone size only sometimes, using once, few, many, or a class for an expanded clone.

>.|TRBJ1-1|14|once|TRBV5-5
TGTGCCAGCAGCTTGGAGATGGGCGTGACTGAAGCTTTCTTT
CASSLEMGVTEAFF
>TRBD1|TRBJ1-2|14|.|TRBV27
TGTGCCAGCAGTCAGATACAGGGGAACTATGGCTACACCTTC
CASSQIQGNYGYTF
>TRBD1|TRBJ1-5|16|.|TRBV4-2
TGTGCCAGCAGCCATTTGGGACAGGGCGGCAATCAGCCCCAGCATTTT
CASSHLGQGGNQPQHF
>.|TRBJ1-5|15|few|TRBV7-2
TGTGCCAGCAGCTTATCCGGAGTTAGCAATCAGCCCCAGCATTTT
CASSLSGVSNQPQHF
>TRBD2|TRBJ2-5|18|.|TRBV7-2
TGTGCCAGCAGCCCTAAGGGGATGGGACTAGCGGGAGGAGAGACCCAGTACTTC
CASSPKGMGLAGGETQYF
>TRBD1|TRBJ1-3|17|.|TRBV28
TGTGCCAGTAGTATCTCCGGGACAGGAAACTCTGGAAACACCATATATTTT
CASSISGTGNSGNTIYF
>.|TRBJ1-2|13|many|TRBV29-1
TGCAGCGCCCAGGCAGGGGCTAACTATGGCTACACCTTC
CSAQAGANYGYTF
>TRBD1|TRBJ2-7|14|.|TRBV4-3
TGCGCCAGCAGACGAAACAGGGGATCCTACGAGCAGTACTTC
CASRRNRGSYEQYF
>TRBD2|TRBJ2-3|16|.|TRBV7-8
TGTGCCAGCAGCTGGGGACTAGCAATTTCGAGGGATACGCAGTATTTT
CASSWGLAISRDTQYF
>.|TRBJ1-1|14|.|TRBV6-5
TGTGCCAGCAGTTTCTCACGGTCGAACACTGAAGCTTTCTTT
CASSFSRSNTEAFF
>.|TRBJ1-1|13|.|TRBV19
TGTGCCAGTAGTATTACAGGGAACACTGAAGCTTTCTTT
CASSITGNTEAFF
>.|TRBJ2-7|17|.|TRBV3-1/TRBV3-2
TGTGCCAGCAGCCCTCGAAGAATGGTCAGGGCTAATGGGGAGCAGTACTTC
CASSPRRMVRANGEQYF
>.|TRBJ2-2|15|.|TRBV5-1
TGCGCCAGTAGAAGATTGGCGGGGAACACCGGGGAGCTGTTTTTT
CASRRLAGNTGELFF
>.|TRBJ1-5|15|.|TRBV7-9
TGTGCCAGCAGCTTAGCGGGGGCAGGGAATCAGCCCCAGCATTTT
CASSLAGAGNQPQHF
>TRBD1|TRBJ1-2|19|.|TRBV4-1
TGCGCCAGCAGCCAGAGGGCAGGGGGCGGTAAAGGGGGTTTTTATGGCTACACCTTC
CASSQRAGGGKGGFYGYTF
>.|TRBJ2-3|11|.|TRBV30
TGTGCCTGGACTTACACAGATACGCAGTATTTT
CAWTYTDTQYF
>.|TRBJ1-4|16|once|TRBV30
TGTGCCTGGAGTGTACTTCGGTGGTCAGGGCGCGAAAAACTGTTTTTT
CAWSVLRWSGREKLFF
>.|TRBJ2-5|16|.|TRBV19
TGTGCCAGTAACCCGGGACTGCGGACTGGAAAAGAGACCCAGTACTTC
CASNPGLRTGKETQYF
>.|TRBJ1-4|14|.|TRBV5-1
TGCGCCAGCAGCCAAGGGGGTATTAATGAAAAACTGTTTTTT
CASSQGGINEKLFF
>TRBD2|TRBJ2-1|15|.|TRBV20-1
TGCAGTGCTAGTACCGGGAGGGCCCTCTACAATGAGCAGTTCTTC
CSASTGRALYNEQFF
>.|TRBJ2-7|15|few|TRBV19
TGTGCCAGTAGTATAGAGGGAGTCCAAGCCCACGAGCAGTACTTC
CASSIEGVQAHEQYF
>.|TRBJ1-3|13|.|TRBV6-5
TGTGCCAGCAGAGACAGTTCGGGAAACACCATATATTTT
CASRDSSGNTIYF
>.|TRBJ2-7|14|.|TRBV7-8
TGTGCCAGCAGCTTATTTGGCGGGCACTACGAGCAGTACTTC
CASSLFGGHYEQYF
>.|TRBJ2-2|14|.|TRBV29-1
TGCAGCGTGATCTTCCTGGGGGCCACCGGGGAGCTGTTTTTT
CSVIFLGATGELFF
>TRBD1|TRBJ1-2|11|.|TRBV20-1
TGCAGTGCGTACAGGGGCAACGGCTACACCTTC
CSAYRGNGYTF
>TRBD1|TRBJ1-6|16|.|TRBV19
TGTGCCAGTAGTACCCGCCCGGGACAGGAGGGGACACCCCTCCACTTT
CASSTRPGQEGTPLHF
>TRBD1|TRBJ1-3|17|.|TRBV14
TGTGCCAGCAGCCGTAGAGGGACAGAAAGCTCTGGAAACACCATATATTTT
CASSRRGTESSGNTIYF
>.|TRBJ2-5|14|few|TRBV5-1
TGCGCCAGCAGCTTGGGGACAAATAAAGAGACCCAGTACTTC
CASSLGTNKETQYF
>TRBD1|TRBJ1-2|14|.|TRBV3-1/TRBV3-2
TGTGCCAGCACCCAGGGGGCCGCTAACTATGGCTACACCTTC
CASTQGAANYGYTF
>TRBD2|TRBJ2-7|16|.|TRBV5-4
TGTGCCAGCAGCTCCAGGACTAGTATTTACCCACGAGGGCAGTACTTC
CASSSRTSIYPRGQYF
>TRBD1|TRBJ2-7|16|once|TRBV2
TGTGCCAGCAGGGATCAGCCCGGGACAGGGGGGTTCGAGCAGTACTTC
CASRDQPGTGGFEQYF
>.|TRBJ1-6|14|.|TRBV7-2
TGTGCCAGCAGCCTTTCCTCCTATAATTCACCCCTCCACTTT
CASSLSSYNSPLHF
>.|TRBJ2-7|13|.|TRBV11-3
TGTGCCAGCAGCTCCCAGCGAGGGGGGGGGCAGTACTTC
CASSSQRGGGQYF
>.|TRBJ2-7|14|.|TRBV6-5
TGTGCCAGCAGTTACCCCTCGGGGGAGAGCGAGCAGTACTTC
CASSYPSGESEQYF
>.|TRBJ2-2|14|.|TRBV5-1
TGCGCCAGCAGCTTGGCCGTCTCCACCGGGGAGCTGTTTTTT
CASSLAVSTGELFF
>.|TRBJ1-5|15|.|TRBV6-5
TGTGCCAGCAGGCCCAGGCGGGGGCTTCATCAGCCCCAGCATTTT
CASRPRRGLHQPQHF
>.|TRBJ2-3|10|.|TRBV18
TGTGCCAGCTCTCTTGATACGCAGTATTTT
CASSLDTQYF
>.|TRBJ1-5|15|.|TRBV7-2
TGTGCCAGCAGCTTAGCGTCAGGGGTGGGGCAGCCCCAGCATTTT
CASSLASGVGQPQHF
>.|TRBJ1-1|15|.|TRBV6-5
TGTGCCAGCAGGTCAACTAGGGCAGGGAACACTGAAGCTTTCTTT
CASRSTRAGNTEAFF
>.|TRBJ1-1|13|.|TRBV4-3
TGCGCCAGCAGCGAGGGCCCTTCTAAGGGCGCTTTCTTT
CASSEGPSKGAFF
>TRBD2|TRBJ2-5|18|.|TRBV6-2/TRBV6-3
TGTGCCAGCAGTTACTTATTCGGGGGGGGCGCGTCCCAAGAGACCCAGTACTTC
CASSYLFGGGASQETQYF
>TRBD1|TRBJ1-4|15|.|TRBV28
TGTGCCAGCAGGTCTGCGGGACAGGGGGCTGAAAAACTGTTTTTT
CASRSAGQGAEKLFF
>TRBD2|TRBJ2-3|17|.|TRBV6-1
TGTGCCAGCAGTGAAGTTGGGGCGGGAGAAGGCACAGATACGCAGTATTTT
CASSEVGAGEGTDTQYF
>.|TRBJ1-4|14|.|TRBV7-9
TGTGCCAGCAGCTTACACACAACTAATGAAAAACTGTTTTTT
CASSLHTTNEKLFF
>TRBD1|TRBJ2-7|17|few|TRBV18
TGTGCCAGCTCACCAACCCTGGGACAGGGGGCAAACTACGAGCAGTACTTC
CASSPTLGQGANYEQYF
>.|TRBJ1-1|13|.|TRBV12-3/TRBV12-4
TGTGCCAGCAGCTTGACAGGGAACACTGAAGCTTTCTTT
CASSLTGNTEAFF
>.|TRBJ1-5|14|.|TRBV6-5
TGTGCCAGCAGTTTTTCCGGGAGCAATCAGCCCCAGCATTTT
CASSFSGSNQPQHF
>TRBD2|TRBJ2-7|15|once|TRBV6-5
TGTGCCAGCAGTCGCACTAGCGGGAGGACTAACGAGCAGTACTTC
CASSRTSGRTNEQYF
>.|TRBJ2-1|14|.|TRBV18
TGTGCCAGCTCACCATCGACAGGGAGGAATGAGCAGTTCTTC
CASSPSTGRNEQFF
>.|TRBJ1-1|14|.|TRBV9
TGTGCCAGCAGCGTTCAGGGCGCAGGGACTGAAGCTTTCTTT
CASSVQGAGTEAFF
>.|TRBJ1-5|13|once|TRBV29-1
TGCAGCGTCGCGGGCTCCAGCAATCAGCCCCAGCATTTT
CSVAGSSNQPQHF
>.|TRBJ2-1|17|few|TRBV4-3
TGCGCCAGCAGCCAAGACCCCGCAGCGATCTCCTACAATGAGCAGTTCTTC
CASSQDPAAISYNEQFF